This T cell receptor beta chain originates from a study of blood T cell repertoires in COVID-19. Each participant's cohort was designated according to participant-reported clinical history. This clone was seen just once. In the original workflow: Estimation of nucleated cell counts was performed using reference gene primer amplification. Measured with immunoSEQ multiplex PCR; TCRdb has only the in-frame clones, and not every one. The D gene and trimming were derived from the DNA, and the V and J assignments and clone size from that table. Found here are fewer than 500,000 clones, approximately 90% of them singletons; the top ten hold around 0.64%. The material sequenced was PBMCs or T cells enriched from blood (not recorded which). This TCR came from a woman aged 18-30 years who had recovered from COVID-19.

The CDR3 loop is CASSYRDSSNYGYTF. The CDR3 DNA is TGCGCCAGCAGCTACCGGGACAGCTCCAACTATGGCTACACCTTC. The chain has TRBV5-1 and TRBJ1-2; 7 positions agree with TRBD1. This CDR3 is 15 amino acids long. Germline V gene lookup returns CDR1 SGHRS and CDR2 YFSETQ. Trimming removed 3 bases from V and 2 bases from J; junction bases left unmatched: 7.